This T cell receptor (beta chain) was found in a study of blood T cell repertoires in COVID-19. Study summary: PBMCs, B-cell-depleted T cells, or T cells were the source of the cDNA or gDNA that made up the material.

Trimming at V came to 5 bases and at J to 7 bases, leaving 4 bases not matched to a gene. This CDR3 region has 12 residues. The germline V gene encodes CDR1 MNHEY and CDR2 SMNVEV (reference sequence). Clones were read by immunoSEQ multiplex PCR, and TCRdb kept only the in-frame ones, dropping some. The sample has around 88,000 clones, more than 85% seen once. V is TRBV27 and J is TRBJ1-2; 7 nucleotides align to TRBD1. Sample: peripheral blood. The source is a man between 60 and 75 years old with acute or convalescent COVID-19. The CDR3 DNA reads TGTGCCAGCAGTAGAGGGGGCGCTGGCTACACCTTC. Protein product: CASSRGGAGYTF.